One and the same sample provided the 23 T cell receptor beta chains below, sequenced in a study of blood T cell repertoires in COVID-19. Data came from immunoSEQ multiplex PCR; TCRdb stores just in-frame clones and leaves some out. This sample has approximately 100,000 clones, with around four fifths found just once. Sequencing was done on a sample of peripheral blood. The receptors derive from a woman between 55 and 75 years old with acute or convalescent COVID-19.

The chain joins TRBV7-9 to TRBJ1-2; 7 nucleotides align to TRBD1. The germline gives CDR1 SEHNR, CDR2 FQNEAQ (reference sequence). Unmatched junction bases numbered 9, after V lost 5 bases and J lost 12 bases. This CDR3 contains 12 residues. In DNA, the CDR3 is TGTGCCAGCAGCCCAGAGGACAGGTCTAACACCTTC. Its translation: CASSPEDRSNTF. Complete variable domain (other parts from reference TRBV7-9 and TRBJ1-2): DTGVSQNPRHKITKRGQNVTFRCDPISEHNRLYWYRQTLGQGPEFLTYFQNEAQLEKSRLLSDRFSAERPKGSFSTLEIQRTEQGDSAMYLCASSPEDRSNTFGSGTRLTVV.

The V gene is TRBV7-2, the J gene TRBJ2-1; 8 positions match TRBD2. The CDR3 consists of 15 residues. The germline gives CDR1 SGHTA, CDR2 FQGNSA. J was trimmed by 3 bases and V by 3 bases; bases with no gene match: 4. CDR3 coding DNA: TGTGCCAGCAGCTTCAGCGGGGGAAACTACAATGAGCAGTTCTTC. It specifies CASSFSGGNYNEQFF.

This clone was detected a few times. The CDR3 nucleotides are TGTGCCAGCACCTATTTATATGGGGGCCGCAATGAGCAGTTCTTC. This sequence encodes CASTYLYGGRNEQFF. V and J are TRBV11-2 and TRBJ2-1; D perhaps matches TRBD1 (6 bases). CDR3 size: 15 residues. Trimming stripped 7 bases from V and 6 bases from J, with 19 bases between. Germline assignment: CDR1 SGHAT and CDR2 FQNNGV.

The sample holds a few counts of this clone. The V gene is TRBV5-8, the J gene TRBJ2-5, with no clear D. The CDR3 is 15 amino acids. The V end was cut by 5 bases, the J end by 6 bases, with 20 bases between. The germline V gene has CDR1 SGHTS and CDR2 YDEGEE. The CDR3 DNA sequence: TGTGCCAGCAGTCGTTCACAGACCCCAACACAGACCCAGTACTTC. The encoded protein is CASSRSQTPTQTQYF.

This clone appeared a single time. The chain carries TRBV27 and TRBJ2-7, with a possible D match to TRBD2 (7 bases). Trimming removed 6 bases from V and 1 base from J, with 22 bases in between. The CDR3 extends over 17 amino acids. The V gene's germline CDR1 is MNHEY and CDR2 SMNVEV (reference sequence). The CDR3 loop reads CASRRSKGGVASYEQYF. The DNA for the CDR3 is TGTGCCAGCAGACGGTCCAAAGGGGGGGTGGCTTCCTACGAGCAGTACTTC.

The chain has TRBV28 and TRBJ1-1, with 8 bases that match TRBD1. This CDR3 region has 13 residues. With 6 bases clipped from V and 3 bases from J, the junction kept 3 bases outside the gene matches. The V gene's germline CDR1 is MDHEN and CDR2 SYDVKM. The CDR3 DNA is TGTGCCAGCAGCCAGACAGGGGACACTGAAGCTTTCTTT. Its translation: CASSQTGDTEAFF.

The chain is built from TRBV7-9 and TRBJ2-5; tentatively, D is TRBD2 (6 bases). The CDR3 contains 10 residues. Germline V lookup: CDR1 SEHNR, CDR2 FQNEAQ (reference sequence). V was trimmed by 10 bases and J by 5 bases, leaving 8 bases between them. CDR3 nucleotides: TGTGCCACGGGGAGGGAGACCCAGTACTTC. The encoded protein is CATGRETQYF.

The chain is built from TRBV10-1 and TRBJ1-5, with D tentatively TRBD1 (5 bases). From germline, CDR1 is WNHNN and CDR2 SYGVQD (reference sequence). This CDR3 contains 13 residues. V lost 5 bases, J lost 4 bases, and 9 bases lay in between. In DNA form, the CDR3 reads TGCGCCAGCAGTACAGGAGCGAATCAGCCCCAGCATTTT. This sequence encodes CASSTGANQPQHF.

The V and J genes are TRBV24-1 and TRBJ2-7; the match to TRBD1 covers 7 bases. Trimming cost V 2 bases and J 6 bases; bases outside gene matches: 6. From germline, CDR1 is KGHDR and CDR2 SFDVKD. The CDR3 totals 14 residues. The CDR3 region has the DNA TGTGCCACCAGTGATTATTCAGGGGGTGGCGAGCAGTACTTC. This codes for CATSDYSGGGEQYF.

The chain combines TRBV5-1 with TRBJ1-4, with D hard to call. The CDR3 runs 14 residues. CDR1 and CDR2 (germline): SGHRS, YFSETQ. V was pared by 2 bases and J by 6 bases, with 11 bases between. The CDR3 is CASSFSNHYEKLFF. CDR3 DNA: TGCGCCAGCAGCTTCTCCAACCACTATGAAAAACTGTTTTTT. The full variable domain, with the rest looked up from reference TRBV5-1 and TRBJ1-4, is KAGVTQTPRYLIKTRGQQVTLSCSPISGHRSVSWYQQTPGQGLQFLFEYFSETQRNKGNFPGRFSGRQFSNSRSEMNVSTLELGDSALYLCASSFSNHYEKLFFGSGTQLSVL.

The chain couples TRBV28 to TRBJ1-6, with D uncertain. V lost 7 bases to trimming and J lost 5 bases, with 9 bases between them. Germline V gene sequence: CDR1 MDHEN, CDR2 SYDVKM. This CDR3 has 13 amino acids. The CDR3 loop reads CASNQHNNSPLHF. The CDR3 coding sequence is TGTGCCAGCAATCAACATAATAATTCACCCCTCCACTTT.

The rearrangement uses TRBV16 and TRBJ1-5, with D unclear. The V end was cut by 3 bases, the J end by 0 bases, with 9 bases between. This CDR3 has 15 amino acids. Germline CDR1 is KGHSY and CDR2 is FQNENV. The DNA for the CDR3 is TGTGCCAGCAGCCAGGCGCGGAATAGCAATCAGCCCCAGCATTTT. Amino acid sequence: CASSQARNSNQPQHF.

This chain joins TRBV28 and TRBJ2-3; no reliable D call. V was clipped by 8 bases and J by 2 bases, with 8 bases between them. Looked up from germline, CDR1 is MDHEN and CDR2 is SYDVKM. The CDR3 covers 12 residues. The chain's CDR3 is CASEATTDTQYF. CDR3 nucleotides: TGTGCCAGCGAAGCGACCACAGATACGCAGTATTTT.

The chain uses TRBV5-6 and TRBJ1-6, with D tentatively TRBD1 (6 bases). CDR1 and CDR2 (germline): SGHDT, YYEEEE. The CDR3 consists of 14 residues. The V end lost 2 bases, the J end lost 7 bases, and 10 bases lay between the germline ends. The CDR3 nucleotides are TGTGCCAGCAGCTTTGACAGGAAAAATTCACCCCTCCACTTT. Its translation is CASSFDRKNSPLHF.

This clone was observed at least ten times. The chain joins TRBV3-1 (or the pseudogene TRBV3-2) to TRBJ1-1; tentative D call: TRBD1 (5 bases). V was pared by 1 base and J by 6 bases, with 12 bases between. The germline V gene has CDR1 LGHDT and CDR2 YNNKEL (reference sequence). This CDR3 comprises 14 residues. The CDR3 is CASSQVKGHAEAFF. In DNA, the CDR3 is TGTGCCAGCAGCCAAGTAAAGGGGCACGCTGAAGCTTTCTTT.

The CDR3 coding sequence is TGTGCCAGCAGCTTCTACAGGGTAAGTCAGCCCCAGCATTTT. Protein sequence: CASSFYRVSQPQHF. This chain joins TRBV7-2 and TRBJ1-5; D might be TRBD1 (6 bases). V lost 3 bases and J 6 bases, leaving 12 bases between the germline ends. CDR1 and CDR2 from the germline V gene are SGHTA and FQGNSA. The CDR3 loop spans 14 amino acids.

The V gene is TRBV21-1, the J gene TRBJ2-1; the D call of TRBD2 is as the table states it, not checked on the DNA. TRBV21-1 is a known pseudogene. This CDR3 has 14 amino acids. The CDR3 sequence: CASSPRPWRNEQFF. The CDR3 bases are TGTGCCAGCAGTCCCAGGCCCTGGAGGAATGAGCAGTTCTTC.

The V and J genes are TRBV18 and TRBJ1-3; tentative D call: TRBD1 (5 bases). Germline assignment: CDR1 KGHSH and CDR2 LQKENI. The V gene lost 4 bases and the J gene lost 0 bases, with 10 bases spanning the gap. The CDR3 extends over 15 amino acids. Here the CDR3 reads CASSLQGFSGNTIYF. The CDR3, as DNA: TGTGCCAGCTCACTGCAGGGATTCTCTGGAAACACCATATATTTT.

This sequence joins TRBV19 and TRBJ2-2, with D perhaps TRBD2 (5 bases). CDR3 length: 13 amino acids. The V and J ends lost 8 bases and 0 bases respectively, with 7 bases between them. Per the germline V gene, CDR1 is LNHDA and CDR2 is SQIVND (reference sequence). This chain's CDR3 is CASSSSNTGELFF. The CDR3 bases are TGTGCCAGTTCTAGCTCGAACACCGGGGAGCTGTTTTTT. The entire variable domain, with the rest obtained from reference TRBV19 and TRBJ2-2, is as follows: DGGITQSPKYLFRKEGQNVTLSCEQNLNHDAMYWYRQDPGQGLRLIYYSQIVNDFQKGDIAEGYSVSREKKESFPLTVTSAQKNPTAFYLCASSSSNTGELFFGEGSRLTVL.

This chain uses TRBV6-5 with TRBJ2-5; 13 positions agree with TRBD2. This CDR3 has 16 residues. The germline CDR1 and CDR2 sequences are MNHEY and SVGAGI. V lost 2 bases to trimming and J lost 7 bases; unmatched junction nucleotides: 7. CDR3 residues: CASSYAGTSGVGTQYF. The CDR3, as DNA: TGTGCCAGCAGTTACGCCGGGACTAGCGGGGTGGGGACCCAGTACTTC.

V gene TRBV20-1 combines with J gene TRBJ2-1, with 9 bases fitting TRBD2. The J segment lost 6 bases and the V segment lost 3 bases, leaving 9 bases of the junction unmatched. The CDR3 length is 15 residues. Germline loops: CDR1 DFQATT, CDR2 SNEGSKA (reference sequence). The CDR3 bases are TGCAGTGCTAGTAACGCGGGGGGGACGATCAATGAGCAGTTCTTC. The encoded protein is CSASNAGGTINEQFF.

This rearrangement joins TRBV29-1 to TRBJ1-5, with D tentatively TRBD1 (6 bases). The CDR3 is 14 amino acids. V shed 1 base and J shed 9 bases, with 16 bases lying between them. CDR1 and CDR2 (germline): SQVTM, ANQGSEA. The CDR3 region has the DNA TGCAGCGTTGAAGGACCAGGGCAAGGGGGGCCCCAGCATTTT. Residues: CSVEGPGQGGPQHF.

This clone has only a few counts. The V gene is TRBV7-9, the J gene TRBJ2-5; 10 nucleotides align to TRBD2. Germline V gene sequence: CDR1 SEHNR, CDR2 FQNEAQ (reference sequence). J gave up 5 bases and V 5 bases, and 11 bases lay outside the gene matches. The CDR3 spans 16 residues. CDR3 in amino acids: CASSHQLAGIYETQYF. The CDR3 DNA reads TGTGCCAGCAGCCATCAACTAGCGGGAATATATGAGACCCAGTACTTC.